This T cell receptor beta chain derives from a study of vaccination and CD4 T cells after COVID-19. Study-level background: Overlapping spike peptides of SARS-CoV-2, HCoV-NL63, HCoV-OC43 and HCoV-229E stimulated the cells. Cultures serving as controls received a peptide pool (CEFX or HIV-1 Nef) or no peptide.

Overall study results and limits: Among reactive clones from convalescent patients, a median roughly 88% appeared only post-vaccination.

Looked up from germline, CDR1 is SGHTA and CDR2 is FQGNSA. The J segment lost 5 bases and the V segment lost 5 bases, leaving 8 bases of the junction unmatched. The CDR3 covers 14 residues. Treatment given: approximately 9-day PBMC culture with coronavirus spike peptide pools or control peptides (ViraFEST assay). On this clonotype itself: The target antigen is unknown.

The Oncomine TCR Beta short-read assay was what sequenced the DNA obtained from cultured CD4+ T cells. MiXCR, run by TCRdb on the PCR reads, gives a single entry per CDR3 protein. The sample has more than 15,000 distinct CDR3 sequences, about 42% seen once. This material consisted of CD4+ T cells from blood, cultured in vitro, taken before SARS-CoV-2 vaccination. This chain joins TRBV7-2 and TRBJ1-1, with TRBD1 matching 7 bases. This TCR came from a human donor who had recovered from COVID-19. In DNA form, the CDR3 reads TGTGCCAGCAGCGTAGACAGGGTTCAAACTGAAGCTTTCTTT. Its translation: CASSVDRVQTEAFF.